These 13 T cell receptor beta chains share one sample of origin, sequenced in a study of cytotoxic CD8 clonotypes in ibrutinib-treated CLL. Profiled with immunoSEQ multiplex PCR; TCRdb holds only in-frame clones, not every one. The data show about 160,000 clones, roughly 86% seen once. The starting material was PBMCs, obtained after 12 months of ibrutinib treatment. These receptors were collected from a human donor with chronic lymphocytic leukemia.

CDR3: CASSTSIDSPLHF. DNA for the CDR3: TGTGCCAGCAGCACCAGTATTGATTCACCCCTCCACTTT. This rearrangement joins TRBV5-5 to TRBJ1-6, with D uncertain. V was clipped by 4 bases and J by 8 bases, with 10 bases between them. Germline-derived CDR1 and CDR2 are SGHKS and YYEKEE (reference sequence). This CDR3 is built from 13 residues.

The chain joins TRBV5-4 to TRBJ1-5; no definite D call. The CDR3 contains 15 residues. V was pared by 4 bases and J by 5 bases, with 16 bases between. CDR1 is SGHNT and CDR2 is YYREEE in the germline V gene (reference sequence). The CDR3 DNA follows: TGTGCCAGCAGCGACCCCCCTAGAGCAGATCAGCCCCAGCATTTT. As protein: CASSDPPRADQPQHF.

This sequence joins TRBV6-1 and TRBJ2-7; the match to TRBD1 covers 7 bases. The junction had 9 bases not matched to a gene; V was cut back by 5 bases and J by 2 bases. CDR3 length: 15 amino acids. Germline CDR1 and CDR2: MNHNS and SASEGT. CDR3 in amino acids: CASSRTGTAAYEQYF. The CDR3 nucleotides are TGTGCCAGCAGTAGGACCGGGACAGCCGCCTACGAGCAGTACTTC.

This clone came up many times. The V and J genes are TRBV28 and TRBJ1-2; 7 positions match TRBD1. This CDR3 contains 16 residues. The V gene end was trimmed by 5 bases and the J gene end by 3 bases; junction bases not matched to a gene: 12. Germline V gene data show CDR1 as MDHEN and CDR2 as SYDVKM. CDR3 protein: CASSPPRRGLDYGYTF. The CDR3 DNA follows: TGTGCCAGCAGTCCTCCCCGCAGGGGGTTGGACTATGGCTACACCTTC.

The rearrangement joins TRBV7-2 to TRBJ2-1, with D hard to call. There are 13 residues in the CDR3. Trimming removed 3 bases at V and 8 bases at J, with 11 bases between. Per the germline V gene, CDR1 is SGHTA and CDR2 is FQGNSA. This CDR3 is CASSFTVGDEQFF. DNA of the CDR3: TGTGCCAGCAGCTTTACGGTTGGCGATGAGCAGTTCTTC.

This chain joins TRBV7-9 and TRBJ1-5, with D perhaps matching TRBD1 (5 bases). The CDR3 is made up of 17 amino acids. Germline V gives CDR1 SEHNR, CDR2 FQNEAQ (reference sequence). Trimming cost V 5 bases and J 0 bases, with 17 bases left between them. The chain's CDR3 is CASSPRGTTDSNQPQHF. CDR3 in DNA: TGTGCCAGCAGCCCGAGGGGCACCACGGATAGCAATCAGCCCCAGCATTTT.

This clone has only a few counts. The J gene is TRBJ1-2, the V gene TRBV5-4; TRBD1 matches at 12 bases. Trimming removed 1 base from V and 7 bases from J; junction bases left unmatched: 5. Per germline, CDR1 SGHNT and CDR2 YYREEE (reference sequence). The CDR3 has 15 residues. CDR3 protein: CASSLQGQGAFGYTF. The CDR3 DNA follows: TGTGCCAGCAGCTTGCAGGGACAGGGGGCGTTTGGCTACACCTTC.

CDR3 loop: CAISEREGADGYTF. DNA of the CDR3: TGTGCCATCAGTGAGCGGGAGGGGGCGGATGGCTACACCTTC. The V call is TRBV10-3, the J call TRBJ1-2; 7 bases align to TRBD1. There are 14 residues in the CDR3. Germline V CDR1 and CDR2: ENHRY, SYGVKD. The J segment lost 6 bases and the V segment lost 2 bases, leaving 6 bases of the junction unmatched.

The chain recombines TRBV4-1 with TRBJ1-3; no clear D gene. Germline lookup yields CDR1 MGHRA and CDR2 YSYEKL. V lost 1 base, J lost 2 bases, and 3 bases lay in between. The CDR3 has 13 residues. The CDR3 coding sequence is TGCGCCAGCAGCCAAGGAGCTGGAAACACCATATATTTT. Encoded protein: CASSQGAGNTIYF.

This clone was counted a single time. The chain employs TRBV14 and TRBJ2-7; tentatively, D is TRBD2 (5 bases). There are 14 residues in the CDR3. Germline values: CDR1 SGHDN, CDR2 FVKESK. Trimming removed 2 bases from V and 7 bases from J, with 15 bases in between. CDR3 DNA: TGTGCCAGCAGCCAATTTCGGCCCTCGGGGGAGCAGTACTTC. It translates to CASSQFRPSGEQYF.

This chain joins TRBV7-9 and TRBJ1-1; TRBD1 matches at 7 bases. The CDR3 loop spans 13 amino acids. Germline V gene data show CDR1 as SEHNR and CDR2 as FQNEAQ (reference sequence). With V trimmed by 2 bases and J by 5 bases, 2 bases remained unmatched. As DNA, the CDR3 is TGTGCCAGCAGCTTACAGGGGGGAACTGAAGCTTTCTTT. Amino acid sequence: CASSLQGGTEAFF.

V is TRBV29-1 and J is TRBJ1-1; weak D call: TRBD1 (6 bases). CDR1 SQVTM and CDR2 ANQGSEA come from the germline V gene. The CDR3 consists of 13 residues. The V end was cut by 8 bases, the J end by 2 bases, with 15 bases between. The CDR3 DNA reads as TGCAGCTTCAGCGGACAGCTAAACACTGAAGCTTTCTTT. It encodes CSFSGQLNTEAFF. Full variable domain (outside the CDR3, taken from reference TRBV29-1 and TRBJ1-1): SAVISQKPSRDICQRGTSLTIQCQVDSQVTMMFWYRQQPGQSLTLIATANQGSEATYESGFVIDKFPISRPNLTFSTLTVSNMSPEDSSIYLCSFSGQLNTEAFFGQGTRLTVV.

This clone appeared once. The V call is TRBV5-4, the J call TRBJ1-5; D is possibly TRBD1 (5 bases). In germline, CDR1 is SGHNT, CDR2 YYREEE (reference sequence). Between the trimmed V and J ends, which lost 0 bases and 3 bases, there was a span of 7 bases. The CDR3 runs to 14 residues. The CDR3 protein is CASSLGGTNQPQHF. The CDR3 coding sequence is TGTGCCAGCAGCTTGGGGGGGACCAATCAGCCCCAGCATTTT.